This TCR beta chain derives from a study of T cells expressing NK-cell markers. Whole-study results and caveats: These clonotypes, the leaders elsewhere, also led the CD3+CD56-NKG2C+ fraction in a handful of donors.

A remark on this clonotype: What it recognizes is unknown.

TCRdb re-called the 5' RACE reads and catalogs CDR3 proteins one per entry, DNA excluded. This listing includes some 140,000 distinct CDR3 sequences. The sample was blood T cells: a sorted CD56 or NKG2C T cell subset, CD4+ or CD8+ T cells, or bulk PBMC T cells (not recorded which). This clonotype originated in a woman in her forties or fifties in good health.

Here the CDR3 reads CASSPPTGATYNEQFF. The chain couples TRBV9 to TRBJ2-1; there is no DNA to check the TCRdb D call of TRBD1. The CDR3 totals 16 residues. Per germline, CDR1 SGDLS and CDR2 YYNGEE. Looking up the rest from reference TRBV9 and TRBJ2-1 gives the full variable domain: DSGVTQTPKHLITATGQRVTLRCSPRSGDLSVYWYQQSLDQGLQFLIQYYNGEERAKGNILERFSAQQFPDLHSELNLSSLELGDSALYFCASSPPTGATYNEQFFGPGTRLTVL.